Sequencing of this T cell receptor (beta chain) was carried out in a study of blood T cell repertoires in COVID-19. Study context: PBMCs, B-cell-depleted T cells, or T cells were the source of the cDNA or gDNA that made up the material.

Original data processing: Reference gene primer amplification in the assay estimated nucleated cell counts. Profiled with immunoSEQ multiplex PCR; TCRdb holds only in-frame clones, not every one. V, J and clone size are taken as reported in that table, and D and trimming were inferred from the DNA itself. The data contain approximately 52,000 clones, 75% to 95% of them singletons. Between the trimmed V and J ends, which lost 1 base and 0 bases, there was a span of 4 bases. The CDR3 length is 14 residues. Germline CDR1 is MDHEN and CDR2 is SYDVKM. The chain has TRBV28 and TRBJ1-3; D gene ambiguous. The sequence was obtained from a man between 50 and 59 years old with acute or convalescent COVID-19. The sequencing sample was made of peripheral blood. The CDR3 region is CASSLFSSGNTIYF. CDR3 DNA: TGTGCCAGCAGTTTATTCTCCTCTGGAAACACCATATATTTT.